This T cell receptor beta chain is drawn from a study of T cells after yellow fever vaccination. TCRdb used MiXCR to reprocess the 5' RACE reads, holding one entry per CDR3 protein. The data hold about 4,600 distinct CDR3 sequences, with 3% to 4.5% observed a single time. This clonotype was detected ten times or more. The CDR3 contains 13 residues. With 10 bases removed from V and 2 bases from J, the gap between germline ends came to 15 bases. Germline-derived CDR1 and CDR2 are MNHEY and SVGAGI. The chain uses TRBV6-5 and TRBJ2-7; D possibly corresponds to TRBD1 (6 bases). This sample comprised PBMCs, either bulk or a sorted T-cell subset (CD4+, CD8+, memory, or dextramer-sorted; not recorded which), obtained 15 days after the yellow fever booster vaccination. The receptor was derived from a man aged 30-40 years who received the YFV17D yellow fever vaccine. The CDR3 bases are TGTGCCACCGCCGGGACATACACCTACGAGCAGTACTTC. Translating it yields CATAGTYTYEQYF.